The present entry profiles one T cell receptor (beta chain) with its context. What it recognizes is unknown. Germline CDR1 reads MGHRA; CDR2 reads YSYEKL. CDR3 size: 15 residues. The V gene end was trimmed by 5 bases and the J gene end by 8 bases; junction bases not matched to a gene: 14. The assay was immunoSEQ multiplex PCR, and TCRdb's table has in-frame clones only and misses some. The table has over 100,000 clones, about 94% seen once. This specimen belongs to a study of siplizumab effects on memory and regulatory T cells. Findings and caveats of the study: Mappable alloreactive CD4+ clones averaged about 70% Treg-derived with siplizumab versus about 28% in controls.

V is TRBV4-1 and J is TRBJ1-2; 7 bases line up with TRBD1. This receptor was taken from a human donor in good health. Sequenced material: non-Treg CD4+ T cells sorted from blood. CDR3 protein: CASSAIQGTKDGYTF. CDR3 bases: TGCGCCAGCAGCGCGATACAGGGGACTAAGGACGGCTACACCTTC.